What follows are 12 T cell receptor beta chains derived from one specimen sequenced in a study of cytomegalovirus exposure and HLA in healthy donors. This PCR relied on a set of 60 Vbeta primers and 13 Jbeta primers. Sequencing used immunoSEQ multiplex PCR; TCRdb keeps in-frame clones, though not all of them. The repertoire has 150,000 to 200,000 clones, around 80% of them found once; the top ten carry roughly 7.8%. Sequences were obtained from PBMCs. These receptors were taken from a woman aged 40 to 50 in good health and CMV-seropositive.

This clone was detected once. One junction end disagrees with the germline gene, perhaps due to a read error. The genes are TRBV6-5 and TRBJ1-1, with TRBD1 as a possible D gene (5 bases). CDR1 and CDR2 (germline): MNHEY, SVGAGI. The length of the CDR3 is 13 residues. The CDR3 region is CASSSKGNAEAFF. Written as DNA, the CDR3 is TGTGCCAGCAGTTCCAAGGGGAACGCTGAAGCTTTCTTT.

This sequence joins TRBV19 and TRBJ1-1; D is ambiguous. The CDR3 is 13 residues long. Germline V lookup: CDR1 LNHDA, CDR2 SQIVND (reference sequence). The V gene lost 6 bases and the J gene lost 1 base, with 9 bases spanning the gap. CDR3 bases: TGTGCCAGTAGGCACAACCCGAACACTGAAGCTTTCTTT. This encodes CASRHNPNTEAFF.

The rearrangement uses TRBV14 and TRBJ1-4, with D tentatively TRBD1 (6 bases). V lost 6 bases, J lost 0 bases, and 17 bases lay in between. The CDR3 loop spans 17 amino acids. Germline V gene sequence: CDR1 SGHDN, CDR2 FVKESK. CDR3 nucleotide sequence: TGTGCCAGCAGTCAGGCACAGGGCTATGCAACTAATGAAAAACTGTTTTTT. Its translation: CASSQAQGYATNEKLFF.

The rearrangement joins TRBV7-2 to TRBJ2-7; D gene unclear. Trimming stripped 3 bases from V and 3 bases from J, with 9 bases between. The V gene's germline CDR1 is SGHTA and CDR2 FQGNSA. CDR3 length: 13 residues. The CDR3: CASSFGQDYEQYF. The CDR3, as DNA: TGTGCCAGCAGCTTTGGTCAGGACTACGAGCAGTACTTC.

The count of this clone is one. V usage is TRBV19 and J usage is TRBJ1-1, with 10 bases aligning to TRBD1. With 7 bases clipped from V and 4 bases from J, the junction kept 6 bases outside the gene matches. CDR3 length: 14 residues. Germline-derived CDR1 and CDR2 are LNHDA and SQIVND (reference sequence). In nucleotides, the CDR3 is TGTGCCAGTACTTCCGGGACAGGGGTCACTGAAGCTTTCTTT. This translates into CASTSGTGVTEAFF.

CDR3 nucleotide sequence: TGCGCCAGCAGCTTGAGGGGGCAGTCCTACAATGAGCAGTTCTTC. Encoded protein: CASSLRGQSYNEQFF. The rearrangement uses TRBV5-1 and TRBJ2-1, with 7 bases identical to TRBD1. From germline, CDR1 is SGHRS and CDR2 YFSETQ. Trimming took 1 base from V and 1 from J; bases not matched to a gene: 2. CDR3 length: 15 residues.

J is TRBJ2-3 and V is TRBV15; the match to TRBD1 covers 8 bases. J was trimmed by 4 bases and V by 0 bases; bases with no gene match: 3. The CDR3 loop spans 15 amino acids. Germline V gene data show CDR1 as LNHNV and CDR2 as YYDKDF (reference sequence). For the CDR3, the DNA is TGTGCCACCAGCAGAGACAGGGGGCTCGCAGATACGCAGTATTTT. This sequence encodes CATSRDRGLADTQYF.

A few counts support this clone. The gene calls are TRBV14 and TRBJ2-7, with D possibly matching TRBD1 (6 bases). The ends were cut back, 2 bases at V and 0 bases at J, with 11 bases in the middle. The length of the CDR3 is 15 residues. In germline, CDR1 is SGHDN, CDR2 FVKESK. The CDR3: CASSQLTGFSYEQYF. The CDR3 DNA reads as TGTGCCAGCAGCCAACTCACAGGGTTCTCCTACGAGCAGTACTTC.

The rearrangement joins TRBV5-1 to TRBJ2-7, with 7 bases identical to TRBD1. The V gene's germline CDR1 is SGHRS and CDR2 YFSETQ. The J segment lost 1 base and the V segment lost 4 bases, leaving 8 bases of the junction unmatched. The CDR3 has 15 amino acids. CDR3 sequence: CASSIRQGRSYEQYF. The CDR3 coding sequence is TGCGCCAGCAGCATACGACAGGGACGGTCCTACGAGCAGTACTTC.

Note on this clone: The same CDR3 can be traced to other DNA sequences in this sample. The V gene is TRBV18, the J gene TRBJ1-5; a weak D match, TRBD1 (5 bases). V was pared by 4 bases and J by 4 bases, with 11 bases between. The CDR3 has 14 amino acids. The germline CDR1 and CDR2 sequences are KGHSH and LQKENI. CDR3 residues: CASSLGQTNQPQHF. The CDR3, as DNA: TGTGCCAGCTCACTAGGACAAACGAATCAGCCCCAGCATTTT.

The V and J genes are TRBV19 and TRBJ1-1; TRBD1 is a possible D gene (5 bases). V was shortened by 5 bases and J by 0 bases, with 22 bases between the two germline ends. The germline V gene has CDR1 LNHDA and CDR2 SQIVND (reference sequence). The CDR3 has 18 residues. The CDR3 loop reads CASSHRISFGAMNTEAFF. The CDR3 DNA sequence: TGTGCCAGTAGTCATCGGATCAGTTTTGGGGCCATGAACACTGAAGCTTTCTTT.

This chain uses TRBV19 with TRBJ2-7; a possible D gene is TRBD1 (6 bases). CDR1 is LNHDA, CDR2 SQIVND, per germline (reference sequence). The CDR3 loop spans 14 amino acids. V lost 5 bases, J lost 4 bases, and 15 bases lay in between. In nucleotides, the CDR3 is TGTGCCAGTAGTTACCGGGACACCCGATACGAGCAGTACTTC. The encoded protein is CASSYRDTRYEQYF. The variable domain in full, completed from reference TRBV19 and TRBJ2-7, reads DGGITQSPKYLFRKEGQNVTLSCEQNLNHDAMYWYRQDPGQGLRLIYYSQIVNDFQKGDIAEGYSVSREKKESFPLTVTSAQKNPTAFYLCASSYRDTRYEQYFGPGTRLTVT.